The T cell receptor (beta chain) described here comes from a study of vaccination effects on CD4 cells after COVID-19. General study results and limits: Pronounced clonal contraction occurred in clones induced by infection and by vaccine late after vaccination.

Profiled with immunoSEQ multiplex PCR; TCRdb holds only in-frame clones, not every one. The sample yields tens of thousands of clones, roughly 73% seen once. Worth noting for this clone: Antigen unknown.

The CDR3 has 15 amino acids. V lost 5 bases to trimming and J lost 5 bases, with 15 bases between them. Germline lookup yields CDR1 MNHEY and CDR2 SVGAGI. Researchers isolated CD4+ T cells once less than 13 days of culture had elapsed. Two doses of either BNT162b2 or mRNA-1273 were given to each participant. People in the vaccine group had not been infected with SARS-CoV-2 before, and their nucleocapsid antibodies were negative. V is TRBV6-5 and J is TRBJ1-4; D gene uncertain. This sequence originates from a human donor who received a COVID-19 vaccine. Sample: CD4+ T cells from PBMCs cultured without peptide, taken after COVID-19 vaccination. The CDR3 is CASSPWGRENEKLFF. CDR3 in DNA: TGTGCCAGCAGTCCCTGGGGAAGGGAAAATGAAAAACTGTTTTTT.